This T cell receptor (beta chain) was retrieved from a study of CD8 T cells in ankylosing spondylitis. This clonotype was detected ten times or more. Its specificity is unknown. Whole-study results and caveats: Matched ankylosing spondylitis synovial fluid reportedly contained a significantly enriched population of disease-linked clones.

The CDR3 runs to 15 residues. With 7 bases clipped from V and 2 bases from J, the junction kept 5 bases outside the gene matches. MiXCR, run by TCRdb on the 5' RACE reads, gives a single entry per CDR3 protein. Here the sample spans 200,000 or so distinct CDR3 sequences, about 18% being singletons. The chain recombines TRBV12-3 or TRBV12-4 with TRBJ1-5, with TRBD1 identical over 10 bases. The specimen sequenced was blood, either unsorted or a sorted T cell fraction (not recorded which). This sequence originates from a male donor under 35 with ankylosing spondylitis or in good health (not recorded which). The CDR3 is CASKPTGGGNQPQHF. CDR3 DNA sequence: TGTGCCAGCAAACCGACAGGGGGCGGCAATCAGCCCCAGCATTTT.